A selection of T cell receptor beta chains follows, all from one sample in a study of blood T cell repertoires in COVID-19. Some clones are missing from TCRdb's copy, which holds only in-frame ones; the method was immunoSEQ multiplex PCR. Of 65,000 to 75,000 clones in the sample, 80% to 95% were seen once. The sequencing input was peripheral blood. The source of these receptors is a human donor with active COVID-19. The donor label of this sample is uncertain. Each CDR3 is given with its conserved first and last residue. D genes are given only for firm matches. Size is omitted from some rows. Given values are once, few, many or a class for expanded clones.

D gene	V gene	J gene	clone size	CDR3 DNA	CDR3 protein
TRBD1	TRBV6-5	TRBJ2-2	-	TGTGCCAGCAGTTCTAGGGGGCCAAACACCGGGGAGCTGTTTTTT	CASSSRGPNTGELFF
-	TRBV3-1/TRBV3-2	TRBJ1-6	-	TGTGCCAGCAGTCGAAGGCGAGGGAGCTCCTATAATTCACCCCTCCACTTT	CASSRRRGSSYNSPLHF
-	TRBV18	TRBJ1-1	-	TGTGCCAGCTCACTCGGGGTGAACACTGAAGCTTTCTTT	CASSLGVNTEAFF
-	TRBV18	TRBJ1-5	-	TGTGCCAGCTCCCAGGGAGGTGGGGTTGATCAGCCCCAGCATTTT	CASSQGGGVDQPQHF
TRBD1	TRBV10-3	TRBJ1-1	-	TGTGCCATCAGTGAGTCCGGGACAGGGGGGTCGACTGAAGCTTTCTTT	CAISESGTGGSTEAFF
-	TRBV28	TRBJ2-5	-	TGTGCCAGCACCAGGGGTAGGGGGAGGGCTGAGACCCAGTACTTC	CASTRGRGRAETQYF
TRBD1	TRBV5-1	TRBJ1-6	-	TGCGCCAGCAGCGTGGATGACAGGGCTGGAGGGGGTTATAATTCACCCCTCCACTTT	CASSVDDRAGGGYNSPLHF
TRBD1	TRBV7-3	TRBJ2-7	once	TGTGCCAGCAGCACCACCTGGACAGGGACGACGTACGAGCAGTACTTC	CASSTTWTGTTYEQYF
TRBD1	TRBV3-1/TRBV3-2	TRBJ2-7	-	TGTGCCAGCAGCCAAGGTTCTTCACAGGGGGGCCACTACGAGCAGTACTTC	CASSQGSSQGGHYEQYF
TRBD1	TRBV7-9	TRBJ1-6	-	TGTGCCAGCAGCCGGGACAGGTACTCACCCCTCCACTTT	CASSRDRYSPLHF
TRBD1	TRBV18	TRBJ2-4	-	TGTGCCAGCTCGGAAGTGGACAGGGTAGCCAAAAACATTCAGTACTTC	CASSEVDRVAKNIQYF
-	TRBV19	TRBJ2-7	-	TGTGCCAGTAGTATGCGACCGGGACTCGACTCCTACGAGCAGTACTTC	CASSMRPGLDSYEQYF
TRBD2	TRBV6-2/TRBV6-3	TRBJ2-3	-	TGTGCCAGCAGTCCGGCAGGACTAGCGCTCACAGATACGCAGTATTTT	CASSPAGLALTDTQYF
-	TRBV19	TRBJ2-7	-	TGTGCCAGTAGTATGTTACAGGGTTCCCACGAGCAGTACTTC	CASSMLQGSHEQYF
-	TRBV7-2	TRBJ2-1	-	TGTGCCAGCAGCACCACTATCACTACCCACAATGAGCAGTTCTTC	CASSTTITTHNEQFF
TRBD1	TRBV27	TRBJ2-1	-	TGTGCCAGCAGTTTAGGCAGGGGGCTCGCCTACAATGAGCAGTTCTTC	CASSLGRGLAYNEQFF
-	TRBV28	TRBJ2-1	-	TGTGCCAGCAGTTCATTCGGCTACAATGAGCAGTTCTTC	CASSSFGYNEQFF
TRBD2	TRBV27	TRBJ2-7	-	TGTGCCAGCAGTTTTAAGGGACTAGCGGAGCAGTACTTC	CASSFKGLAEQYF
TRBD2	TRBV9	TRBJ2-3	-	TGTGCCAGCAGCCGAGGGGACTACCGAACCACAGATACGCAGTATTTT	CASSRGDYRTTDTQYF
-	TRBV9	TRBJ2-1	-	TGTGCCAGCAGCGTAGGTCTATTCAATGAGCAGTTCTTC	CASSVGLFNEQFF
-	TRBV4-1	TRBJ2-7	-	TGCGCCAGCAGCCAAGGCAGGGGGGATTTCTACGAGCAGTACTTC	CASSQGRGDFYEQYF
TRBD2	TRBV5-8	TRBJ2-3	-	TGTGCCAGCAGCTTCGTGAGCGGGAGAGGGTTCAGGACAGATACGCAGTATTTT	CASSFVSGRGFRTDTQYF
TRBD1	TRBV23-1	TRBJ1-1	-	TGCGCCAGCAGTCTCATCGGACAGGAAAACACTGAAGCTTTCTTT	CASSLIGQENTEAFF
TRBD2	TRBV7-9	TRBJ2-2	-	TGTGCCAGCAGCTTATTAGCGGGAGGCACCACCGGGGAGCTGTTTTTT	CASSLLAGGTTGELFF
-	TRBV15	TRBJ1-4	-	TGTGCCACCAGCGGGTTTAGGGAGGGGAATGAAAAACTGTTTTTT	CATSGFREGNEKLFF
TRBD2	TRBV19	TRBJ2-3	-	TGTGCCAGTAGGGGGGGGTTTTGGGGCACAGATACGCAGTATTTT	CASRGGFWGTDTQYF
-	TRBV21-1	TRBJ2-6	-	TGTGCCAGCACCTTAGAATCAAGGGGGTCCGGGGCCAACGTCCTGACTTTC	CASTLESRGSGANVLTF
-	TRBV4-2	TRBJ2-7	few	TGTGCCAGCAGCCAAGATCGGGTCGCCTACGAGCAGTACTTC	CASSQDRVAYEQYF
TRBD1	TRBV19	TRBJ2-1	-	TGTGCCAGTAGTATAGGCGGACAGGGTGTCTATGAGCAGTTCTTC	CASSIGGQGVYEQFF
TRBD2	TRBV27	TRBJ2-5	-	TGTGCCAGCAGTGCGGGAGGTTCAAGAGTGGACCAGTACTTC	CASSAGGSRVDQYF
TRBD1	TRBV27	TRBJ2-3	-	TGTGCCAGCAGTTCCCGGGACAGGGGAACAGATACGCAGTATTTT	CASSSRDRGTDTQYF
-	TRBV7-9	TRBJ2-3	-	TGTGCCAGCAGCTTCGACTTTGACACAGATACGCAGTATTTT	CASSFDFDTDTQYF
TRBD2	TRBV9	TRBJ2-3	-	TGTGCCAGCAGCCCCGCGGGGGGTAACACAGATACGCAGTATTTT	CASSPAGGNTDTQYF